These T cell receptor beta chains were read from a single sample in a study of blood T cell repertoires in COVID-19. TCRdb keeps only in-frame clones here, not all; method: immunoSEQ multiplex PCR. The table records 130,000 to 150,000 clones, around nine tenths of them present only once. The sequencing input was peripheral blood. The receptors were gathered from a human donor in a cohort sampled during active COVID-19. Each CDR3 is given with its conserved first and last residue. The order of the fields is J gene, V gene, D gene, clone size, CDR3 DNA, CDR3 protein. D genes are given only for firm matches. Clone sizes are given selectively: once, few, many, or a class where the clone is expanded.

>TRBJ2-1|TRBV7-9|.|.
TGTGCCAGCAGCTCCTTAGTCCGCAATGAGCAGTTCTTC
CASSSLVRNEQFF
>TRBJ1-3|TRBV11-2|.|.
TGTGCCAGCAGCTCTCAGAACTCTGGAAACACCATATATTTT
CASSSQNSGNTIYF
>TRBJ2-1|TRBV4-2|.|.
TGTGCCAGCAGCCAAGATAGCCGTTTAGCGGATAGCTCCTACAATGAGCAGTTCTTC
CASSQDSRLADSSYNEQFF
>TRBJ1-2|TRBV27|.|.
TGTGCCTCGCAGGTTAAGGGCTACACCTTC
CASQVKGYTF
>TRBJ1-6|TRBV27|TRBD1|.
TGTGCCAGCAGTCCGAGACAGGGGGTGTATAATTCACCCCTCCACTTT
CASSPRQGVYNSPLHF
>TRBJ2-3|TRBV3-1/TRBV3-2|TRBD2|.
TGTGCCAGCAGCCAAGGGCGGCGGGGGGGCACAGATACGCAGTATTTT
CASSQGRRGGTDTQYF
>TRBJ2-1|TRBV5-1|TRBD2|.
TGCGCCAGCACCCGAAGGCGCGGGGGTGGCGATGAGCAGTTCTTC
CASTRRRGGGDEQFF
>TRBJ2-4|TRBV2|.|once
TGTGCCAGCAGTGACGAGGGTCTAGCCAAAAACATTCAGTACTTC
CASSDEGLAKNIQYF
>TRBJ2-1|TRBV19|TRBD2|once
TGTGCCAGTACCAATAGCGGGGGGGCCTCCTACAATGAGCAGTTCTTC
CASTNSGGASYNEQFF
>TRBJ2-1|TRBV7-7|TRBD1|once
TGTGCCAGCAGCCGGACAGGGGGCGGTGAGCAGTTCTTC
CASSRTGGGEQFF
>TRBJ2-3|TRBV7-6|.|.
TGTGCCAGCAGCTTAAGCTTGAGAGGGCAAGGCACAGATACGCAGTATTTT
CASSLSLRGQGTDTQYF
>TRBJ2-3|TRBV7-2|.|.
TGTGCCAGCAGCTTAGCTAGAGGGACAGATACGCAGTATTTT
CASSLARGTDTQYF
>TRBJ2-3|TRBV29-1|.|.
TGCAGCGTTATTTGGGAGAGGGGGGGAACAGATACGCAGTATTTT
CSVIWERGGTDTQYF
>TRBJ1-4|TRBV2|TRBD1|.
TGTGCCAGCAGTCCAGGAGGACAGGGCGTACAAAAACTGTTTTTT
CASSPGGQGVQKLFF
>TRBJ1-4|TRBV2|.|.
TGTGCCAGCAGTCCCCGTGCGGAACTGTTTTTT
CASSPRAELFF
>TRBJ2-2|TRBV11-2|TRBD1|.
TGTGCCAGCAGCGCCTTTATGGGGAGGACAGGGATATCCGGGGAGCTGTTTTTT
CASSAFMGRTGISGELFF
>TRBJ2-3|TRBV25-1|.|.
TGTGCCAGCAGGAAAGGGGGGGTGCTCACAGATACGCAGTATTTT
CASRKGGVLTDTQYF
>TRBJ2-5|TRBV20-1|.|.
TGCAGTGCTAGTCTGGGGGCCGGAGAGACCCAGTACTTC
CSASLGAGETQYF
>TRBJ1-1|TRBV9|.|once
TGTGCCAGCAGCGTAGTGCAGGGAGGTGAAGCTTTCTTT
CASSVVQGGEAFF
>TRBJ1-1|TRBV30|TRBD1|once
TGTGCCTTGGACAGGGGAGTGAACACTGAAGCTTTCTTT
CALDRGVNTEAFF
>TRBJ2-1|TRBV4-3|TRBD2|.
TGCGCCAGCAGCCTTGGACTAGCGGTATACAATGAGCAGTTCTTC
CASSLGLAVYNEQFF
>TRBJ2-7|TRBV21-1|.|.
TGTGCCAGCAGCAAATCCCCAGGGAGGTACGAGCAGTACTTC
CASSKSPGRYEQYF
>TRBJ1-5|TRBV19|TRBD1|.
TGTGCCAGTACCCCGGGACAGGCATGGAATCAGCCCCAGCATTTT
CASTPGQAWNQPQHF
>TRBJ2-3|TRBV7-2|.|.
TGTGCCAGCAGCTTAGAGGGGTCGGGCACAGATACGCAGTATTTT
CASSLEGSGTDTQYF
>TRBJ1-5|TRBV4-1|.|.
TGCGCCAGCAGCCAAGTCGCAGGGCAACAGCCCCAGCATTTT
CASSQVAGQQPQHF
>TRBJ2-1|TRBV13|TRBD2|.
TGTGCCAGCAGCTTACCCCGGCCGGGGGGGTTGAATGAGCAGTTCTTC
CASSLPRPGGLNEQFF
>TRBJ1-6|TRBV12-3/TRBV12-4|.|few
TGTGCCAGCAGTTTCAGGGCTTCACCCCTCCACTTT
CASSFRASPLHF
>TRBJ2-5|TRBV7-6|.|.
TGTGCCAGCAGCTTAGGTAGTTTGGAGACCCAGTACTTC
CASSLGSLETQYF
>TRBJ1-3|TRBV27|TRBD1|.
TGTGCCAGCGCTTCGACAGGGTTATCTGGAAACACCATATATTTT
CASASTGLSGNTIYF
>TRBJ1-2|TRBV19|.|.
TGTGCCAGTAGTTTCTACGCGGGAGGCTACACCTTC
CASSFYAGGYTF
>TRBJ2-4|TRBV5-4|.|.
TGTGCCAGCAGCCGAAGAAGTACCGGGACAAGAGCCAAAAACATTCAGTACTTC
CASSRRSTGTRAKNIQYF
>TRBJ2-7|TRBV4-3|.|.
TGCGCCAGCAGCCAAGGGCAGGGATCCTACGAGCAGTACTTC
CASSQGQGSYEQYF
>TRBJ1-2|TRBV5-1|.|.
TGCGCCAGCAGCTGGGACACGTCTAACTATGGCTACACCTTC
CASSWDTSNYGYTF